This T cell receptor beta chain was retrieved from a study of vaccination and CD4 T cells after COVID-19 (dated by TCRdb to between 2022 and 2023). Regarding the study in general: Convalescent patients had a positive SARS-CoV-2 result on nasal swab PCR, and of these patients, several had mild disease and one had severe disease. Six males and four females were included in the convalescent cohort, with two Hispanic individuals, seven Caucasians, two Asians and one multiracial person represented. Participants got two doses of the Pfizer-BioNTech BNT162b2 vaccine (n=8) or two doses of the Moderna mRNA-1273 vaccine (n=2). Post-COVID blood samples from convalescent patients were collected a median of around 100 days after diagnosis, with a range of 35 to 161 days. Post-vaccine blood samples were collected a median of around 10 weeks after the second vaccine dose, ranging from 14 to 241 days. The cultures were stimulated with overlapping spike peptide pools from SARS-CoV-2 and from the common cold coronaviruses HCoV-NL63, HCoV-OC43 and HCoV-229E. Control cultures used a CEFX viral epitope pool as positive control, an HIV-1 Nef peptide pool as negative control, or no peptide. In under 13 COVID-19 convalescent patients and several infection-naive healthy vaccine recipients, researchers compared the spike-specific CD4+ TCR repertoire from before mRNA vaccination with the repertoire from after.

Here is what the overall study found, with its caveats: Of the vaccine-specific clones found in convalescent patients, nearly all (304 of 307) were mono-reactive for SARS-CoV-2 spike instead of being cross-reactive with common cold coronaviruses. Among the post-vaccine SARS-CoV-2-reactive clones in convalescent patients, a median around 85% showed up only after vaccination, which suggests vaccine-specific priming. An increase in the median number of SARS-CoV-2-reactive clonotypes from around 20 after infection to roughly 39 after vaccination was observed, but the change was not found to be significant. The number of convalescent patients in the study was relatively small, and the study did not examine early timepoints following natural infection.

Of note for this clonotype: Its antigen is currently not known. Base-call qualities are not available, and no considerably larger clone is one nucleotide away.

The treatment or condition label, as the study defines it: roughly nine-day PBMC culture with coronavirus spike peptide pools or control peptides (ViraFEST assay). To expand antigen-specific T cells with peptide pools and then pick out the expanded clonotypes through TCR sequencing, the study relied on the ViraFEST assay. The convalescent patients' positive SARS-CoV-2 PCR tests were from March to December 2020, which was before the Alpha, Beta and Delta variants emerged in the United States. Each well held two million PBMCs cultured with 10 ug/ml peptide pools in IMDM containing approximately 4.8% human AB serum and roughly 9.3 IU/ml IL-2. On days 3 and 7, half of the culture medium was replaced with fresh IL-2-containing medium. CD4+ T cells were isolated after roughly 9 days of culture through negative selection using the EasySep CD4+ T cell isolation kit. Ficoll-Paque Plus gradient centrifugation was used to isolate PBMCs from whole blood, and the isolated PBMCs were then either used fresh or cryopreserved at -140C. Culture conditions were generally each tested in triplicate wells.

Libraries were prepared through PCR. DNA from cultured CD4+ T cells was subjected to TCR sequencing with the Oncomine TCR Beta short-read assay at the Johns Hopkins FTIC core. The QIAamp micro DNA kit was used to extract genomic DNA from the cultured CD4+ T cells. Oncomine TCR Beta libraries made from cultured CD4+ T cells were pooled using unique dual indexes and sequenced on an Illumina iSeq 100. The study's own analysis went as follows. Non-productive sequences were removed, and CDR3s that did not start with C, did not end with F or W, or were shorter than 7 amino acids were discarded. Antigen-specific clonotypes were identified using the MANAFEST web application through comparison of peptide-stimulated wells with reference and other culture wells. To be called positive, a clone needed an FDR below 0.05, an odds ratio above 5, and a productive frequency above 0.1% in at least two of three replicate wells. Clonotypes that were significantly expanded in both SARS-CoV-2 spike wells and at least one common cold coronavirus spike condition were defined as cross-reactive. CDR3 homology was assessed with Levenshtein distances (stringdist) and unrooted phylogenetic trees (ape) in R version 3.6.1. The raw public data were reprocessed by TCRdb itself: fastp quality trimming at Q25, MiXCR clonotype calling, in-frame beta chains only. Under each unique CDR3 protein, matching rows form one entry showing the most common genes and DNA. Clone size and V and J calls follow TCRdb, not the original study. A total of roughly 14,000 distinct CDR3 sequences appear in this sample, 50% to 55% of them only once. The top ten clones comprise 6.5% to 9% of the sample.

At the junction V is shortened by 4 bases and J by 2 bases; bases outside the gene matches: 13. The CDR3, cysteine through phenylalanine, is 19 amino acids long. CDR3 DNA only is kept here, 57 bases in frame from base 1. From a lookup of the germline V gene, CDR1 and CDR2 are ENHRY and SYGVKD. The V and J segments used are TRBV10-3 and TRBJ2-3; the junction holds 12 bases that match TRBD2. Sequenced input: CD4+ T cells from blood, cultured in vitro. The sequence was collected from a human donor who had recovered from COVID-19. Here is the DNA: TGTGCCATCAGTGGGACCCCAGGTCGGACTAGCGGGGCCACAGATACGCAGTATTTT. The encoded protein is CAISGTPGRTSGATDTQYF.